Described below is a single T cell receptor (beta chain) sequence and its context. The antigen is unknown. The stimulus was an HIV-1 Gag 15-mer peptide pool, 1 ug/peptide/mL. CD4+ T cells upregulating both CD40 ligand and CD69 were sorted as responding cells. Donors were HIV-1-infected adults who began suppressive ART during chronic infection. Stimulated PBMCs had first been depleted of CD8+ T cells. This specimen comes from a study of persistence of HIV-infected CD4 T cells. General study findings and limits: Proviral oligoclonality tracked with TCR oligoclonality within the same sorted cells.

Sequencing used immunoSEQ version 4 in survey mode. Each sample used up to about 1 ug genomic DNA diluted to approximately 9.2 ng/uL. TCRdb's copy holds only in-frame clones and misses some; the assay was immunoSEQ multiplex PCR. There are about 32,000 clones in the sample; roughly 70% occur only once, and more than 1.3% lies in the top ten. The germline CDR1 and CDR2 sequences are LNHDA and SQIVND (reference sequence). V lost 3 bases and J 5 bases, leaving 27 bases between the germline ends. The CDR3 runs to 19 residues. This chain links TRBV19 with TRBJ2-3; D may be TRBD2 (5 bases). The specimen was CD4+ T cells sorted from PBMCs after 18-hour stimulation, collected from a patient who received antiretroviral therapy. The receptor's source is an adult man with HIV who was CMV-seropositive. CDR3 residues: CASSIKAGTLSGEGDTQYF. Here the CDR3 DNA reads TGTGCCAGTAGTATTAAAGCAGGAACCTTATCAGGAGAGGGAGATACGCAGTATTTT.